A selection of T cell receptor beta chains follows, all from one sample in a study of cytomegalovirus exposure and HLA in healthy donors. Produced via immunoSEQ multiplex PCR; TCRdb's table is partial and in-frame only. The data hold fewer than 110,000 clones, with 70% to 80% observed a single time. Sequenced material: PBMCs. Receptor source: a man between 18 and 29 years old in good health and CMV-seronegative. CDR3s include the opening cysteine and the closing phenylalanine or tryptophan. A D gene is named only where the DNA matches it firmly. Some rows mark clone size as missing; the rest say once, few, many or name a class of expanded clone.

CDR3nt: TGTGCCAGCAGCGGAGGGTGGACGGGAGGAGCTTTCTTT; CDR3aa: CASSGGWTGGAFF; v_gene: TRBV2; j_gene: TRBJ1-1; d_gene: -; abundance: -
CDR3nt: TGCAGCGCCCAGACAGGCCCCTACGAGCAGTACTTC; CDR3aa: CSAQTGPYEQYF; v_gene: TRBV29-1; j_gene: TRBJ2-7; d_gene: -; abundance: -
CDR3nt: TGTGCCAGCAGCCCCGGACAGGCGAATTCACCCCTCCACTTT; CDR3aa: CASSPGQANSPLHF; v_gene: TRBV5-4; j_gene: TRBJ1-6; d_gene: TRBD1; abundance: few
CDR3nt: TGTGCCAGCAGTCCCCGGAGGGATGGAACCGGGGAGCTGTTTTTT; CDR3aa: CASSPRRDGTGELFF; v_gene: TRBV27; j_gene: TRBJ2-2; d_gene: -; abundance: -
CDR3nt: TGTGCCACTAGAACCGGGACAGGGAATATATACGAGCAGTACTTC; CDR3aa: CATRTGTGNIYEQYF; v_gene: TRBV10-3; j_gene: TRBJ2-7; d_gene: TRBD1; abundance: -
CDR3nt: TGTGCCAGCTACGGGGGGCCGAGGGCCAAAAACATTCAGTACTTC; CDR3aa: CASYGGPRAKNIQYF; v_gene: TRBV2; j_gene: TRBJ2-4; d_gene: -; abundance: -
CDR3nt: TGTGCCAGCAGTTACGCGGGGGCCCCAATGGGAACTGAAGCTTTCTTT; CDR3aa: CASSYAGAPMGTEAFF; v_gene: TRBV6-5; j_gene: TRBJ1-1; d_gene: -; abundance: -
CDR3nt: TGTGCCAGCAGCTCGACTGGACAGGGAGGTGGAGGGTTGCAGTACTTC; CDR3aa: CASSSTGQGGGGLQYF; v_gene: TRBV11-2; j_gene: TRBJ2-7; d_gene: TRBD1; abundance: few
CDR3nt: TGTGCCAGCAGCTTAGAGAGGGCAAATTCACCCCTCCACTTT; CDR3aa: CASSLERANSPLHF; v_gene: TRBV7-2; j_gene: TRBJ1-6; d_gene: -; abundance: -
CDR3nt: TGTGCCAGTAGTGGTGCGGACAGTCAAACCCTAAATCAGCCCCAGCATTTT; CDR3aa: CASSGADSQTLNQPQHF; v_gene: TRBV19; j_gene: TRBJ1-5; d_gene: -; abundance: -
CDR3nt: TGTGCCAGCAACAATTGGGGGCTAAGTGGAAACACCATATATTTT; CDR3aa: CASNNWGLSGNTIYF; v_gene: TRBV5-6; j_gene: TRBJ1-3; d_gene: -; abundance: few
CDR3nt: TGTGCCAGCAGCCCGAAGAGTTTAGCGGGGCTAGCCAAAAACATTCAGTACTTC; CDR3aa: CASSPKSLAGLAKNIQYF; v_gene: TRBV5-4; j_gene: TRBJ2-4; d_gene: TRBD2; abundance: -
CDR3nt: TGTGCCAGCAGCCCGGGGACAGGGACTGAAGCTTTCTTT; CDR3aa: CASSPGTGTEAFF; v_gene: TRBV11-2; j_gene: TRBJ1-1; d_gene: TRBD1; abundance: -
CDR3nt: TGCGCCAGCTGGGGACAGGGAGAGGCAGATACGCAGTATTTT; CDR3aa: CASWGQGEADTQYF; v_gene: TRBV5-1; j_gene: TRBJ2-3; d_gene: TRBD1; abundance: -
CDR3nt: TGCGCCAGCAGCTTGGGAGGGATGAACACTGAAGCTTTCTTT; CDR3aa: CASSLGGMNTEAFF; v_gene: TRBV5-1; j_gene: TRBJ1-1; d_gene: -; abundance: -
CDR3nt: TGTGCCAGTAGTCCCAAGGACAGGGGTGGCAATCAGCCCCAGCATTTT; CDR3aa: CASSPKDRGGNQPQHF; v_gene: TRBV19; j_gene: TRBJ1-5; d_gene: TRBD1; abundance: -
CDR3nt: TGCGCCAGCAGGTTGGGGGGGCCTCAGGATACGCAGTATTTT; CDR3aa: CASRLGGPQDTQYF; v_gene: TRBV5-1; j_gene: TRBJ2-3; d_gene: -; abundance: -
CDR3nt: TGTGCCACCGGGTACCAAGAGACCCAGTACTTC; CDR3aa: CATGYQETQYF; v_gene: TRBV19; j_gene: TRBJ2-5; d_gene: -; abundance: -
CDR3nt: TGTGCCAGCAGCTTATTGGGGGGTGGATGGGACGAGCAGTACTTC; CDR3aa: CASSLLGGGWDEQYF; v_gene: TRBV7-6; j_gene: TRBJ2-7; d_gene: -; abundance: -
CDR3nt: TGTGCCAGCAGCCAAGATGGAGTTTTTCCCAAAAACATTCAGTACTTC; CDR3aa: CASSQDGVFPKNIQYF; v_gene: TRBV14; j_gene: TRBJ2-4; d_gene: -; abundance: once
CDR3nt: TGTGCCAGCAGTGAGGGGTCCAGGGGCAACACTGAAGCTTTCTTT; CDR3aa: CASSEGSRGNTEAFF; v_gene: TRBV6-1; j_gene: TRBJ1-1; d_gene: -; abundance: many
CDR3nt: TGCGCCAGCAGTGGTGTATTCGAGCAGTACTTC; CDR3aa: CASSGVFEQYF; v_gene: TRBV10-2; j_gene: TRBJ2-7; d_gene: -; abundance: -
CDR3nt: TGCAGTGCCAGACAGGGGAACATTCAGTACTTC; CDR3aa: CSARQGNIQYF; v_gene: TRBV20-1; j_gene: TRBJ2-4; d_gene: TRBD1; abundance: -
CDR3nt: TGTGCCAGCAGTTTGGGACAGAAATACGAGCAGTACTTC; CDR3aa: CASSLGQKYEQYF; v_gene: TRBV28; j_gene: TRBJ2-7; d_gene: TRBD1; abundance: -
CDR3nt: TGCGCCAGCAGCTTGGGGTCCAGGTCCGGGACAGCTGATACGCAGTATTTT; CDR3aa: CASSLGSRSGTADTQYF; v_gene: TRBV5-1; j_gene: TRBJ2-3; d_gene: TRBD1; abundance: many
CDR3nt: TGTGCCACCGGGGATTACAACTATGGCTACACCTTC; CDR3aa: CATGDYNYGYTF; v_gene: TRBV6-1; j_gene: TRBJ1-2; d_gene: -; abundance: -
CDR3nt: TGTGCCAGCAGTTACACAACAGGGACAGATACGCAGTATTTT; CDR3aa: CASSYTTGTDTQYF; v_gene: TRBV6-6; j_gene: TRBJ2-3; d_gene: -; abundance: -
CDR3nt: TGTGCCAGCACTCGGCGAGGGCGTACAGGGAGAGAGACCCAGTACTTC; CDR3aa: CASTRRGRTGRETQYF; v_gene: TRBV5-4; j_gene: TRBJ2-5; d_gene: -; abundance: -
CDR3nt: TGTGCCAGCAGCGTAGATATGGGGAGCGGCTACACCTTC; CDR3aa: CASSVDMGSGYTF; v_gene: TRBV9; j_gene: TRBJ1-2; d_gene: -; abundance: -
CDR3nt: TGTGCCAGCAGTGCCCAGGGGTCCCCTTCCTACAATGAGCAGTTCTTC; CDR3aa: CASSAQGSPSYNEQFF; v_gene: TRBV6-1; j_gene: TRBJ2-1; d_gene: -; abundance: -
CDR3nt: TGCGCCAGCAGCCACGGGACAGGTGCCGGGGAGCTGTTTTTT; CDR3aa: CASSHGTGAGELFF; v_gene: TRBV4-3; j_gene: TRBJ2-2; d_gene: TRBD1; abundance: -
CDR3nt: TGTGCCAGCAGGCTGAGGACAGCTAGTAATTCACCCCTCCACTTT; CDR3aa: CASRLRTASNSPLHF; v_gene: TRBV2; j_gene: TRBJ1-6; d_gene: -; abundance: -
CDR3nt: TGTGCCAGCTCACCCCTAGCGGGGGCAGATACGCAGTATTTT; CDR3aa: CASSPLAGADTQYF; v_gene: TRBV18; j_gene: TRBJ2-3; d_gene: TRBD2; abundance: -
CDR3nt: TGCGCCAGCACGTTCGGGGGGACGGGCACTGAAGCTTTCTTT; CDR3aa: CASTFGGTGTEAFF; v_gene: TRBV5-1; j_gene: TRBJ1-1; d_gene: -; abundance: few
CDR3nt: TGTGCCAGCAGCTGGACAGGGATGGCGCAAAATGAGCAGTTCTTC; CDR3aa: CASSWTGMAQNEQFF; v_gene: TRBV7-8; j_gene: TRBJ2-1; d_gene: TRBD1; abundance: few
CDR3nt: TGTGTCAGAAGCTTAGCTGCTCGACAGTCCCCCCTAGGCGAGCAGTACTTC; CDR3aa: CVRSLAARQSPLGEQYF; v_gene: TRBV7-5; j_gene: TRBJ2-7; d_gene: -; abundance: -
CDR3nt: TGTGCCAGCAGTTACACCTGGGCAGCTAATGAAAAACTGTTTTTT; CDR3aa: CASSYTWAANEKLFF; v_gene: TRBV6-5; j_gene: TRBJ1-4; d_gene: -; abundance: few
CDR3nt: TGTGCCAGCAGCGGGGGAGGTAATAATTCACCCCTCCACTTT; CDR3aa: CASSGGGNNSPLHF; v_gene: TRBV9; j_gene: TRBJ1-6; d_gene: -; abundance: few
CDR3nt: TGTGCCAGCAGGGAGGGCTCCCACTATAATTCACCCCTCCACTTT; CDR3aa: CASREGSHYNSPLHF; v_gene: TRBV6-6; j_gene: TRBJ1-6; d_gene: -; abundance: -
CDR3nt: TGTGCCAGCTGGCAGGGGCCGGGATATGAGCAGTTCTTC; CDR3aa: CASWQGPGYEQFF; v_gene: TRBV6-5; j_gene: TRBJ2-1; d_gene: -; abundance: -
CDR3nt: TGTGCCAGCTCACCAGTCAAGAGGGTAGGGGGGGGCCCGAACACTGAAGCTTTCTTT; CDR3aa: CASSPVKRVGGGPNTEAFF; v_gene: TRBV18; j_gene: TRBJ1-1; d_gene: -; abundance: few